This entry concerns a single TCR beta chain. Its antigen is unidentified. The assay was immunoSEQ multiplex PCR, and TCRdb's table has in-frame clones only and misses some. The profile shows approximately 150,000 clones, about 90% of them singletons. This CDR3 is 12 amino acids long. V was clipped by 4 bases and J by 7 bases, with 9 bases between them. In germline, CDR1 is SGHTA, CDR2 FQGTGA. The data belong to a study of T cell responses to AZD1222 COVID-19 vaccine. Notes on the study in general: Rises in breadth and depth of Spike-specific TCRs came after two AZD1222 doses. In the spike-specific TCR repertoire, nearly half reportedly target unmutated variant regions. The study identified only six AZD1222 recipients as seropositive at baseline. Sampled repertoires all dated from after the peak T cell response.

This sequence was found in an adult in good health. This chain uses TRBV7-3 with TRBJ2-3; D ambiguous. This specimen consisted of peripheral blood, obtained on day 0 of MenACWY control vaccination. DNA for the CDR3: TGTGCCAGCAGCTCGACTCTCCATACGCAGTATTTT. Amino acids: CASSSTLHTQYF.